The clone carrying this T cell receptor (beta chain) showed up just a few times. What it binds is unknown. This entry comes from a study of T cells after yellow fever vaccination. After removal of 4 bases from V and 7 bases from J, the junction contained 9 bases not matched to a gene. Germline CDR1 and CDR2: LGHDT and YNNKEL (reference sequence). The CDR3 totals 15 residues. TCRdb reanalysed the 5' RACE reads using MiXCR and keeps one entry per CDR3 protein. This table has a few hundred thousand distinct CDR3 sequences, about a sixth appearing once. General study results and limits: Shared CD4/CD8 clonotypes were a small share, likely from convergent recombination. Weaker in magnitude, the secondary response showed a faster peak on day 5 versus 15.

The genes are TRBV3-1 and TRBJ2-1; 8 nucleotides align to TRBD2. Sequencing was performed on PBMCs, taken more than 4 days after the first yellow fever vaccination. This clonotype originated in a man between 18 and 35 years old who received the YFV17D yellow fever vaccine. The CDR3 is CASSRGGGPPNEQFF. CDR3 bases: TGTGCCAGCAGCCGAGGCGGGGGGCCACCGAATGAGCAGTTCTTC.